Described below is a single T cell receptor (beta chain) sequence and its context. The target antigen is unknown. The data stem from a study of beta chain features in type 1 diabetes. Study-wide findings and caveats: Significant though moderate, a shortening of TCRB CDR3s appeared in all four CD4+ subsets of Type 1 diabetes patients.

TCRB transcripts that were expressed got sequenced, as all of the isolated RNA had been reverse transcribed. The table came from immunoSEQ multiplex PCR; TCRdb's copy has only in-frame clones and leaves some out. The sample records about 160,000 clones, around 9.7% being singletons. With 7 bases clipped from V and 5 bases from J, the junction kept 8 bases outside the gene matches. CDR1 is SQVTM, CDR2 ANQGSEA, per germline. The CDR3 has 14 amino acids. The V and J genes are TRBV29-1 and TRBJ2-3; 11 bases map to TRBD2. Material for sequencing was central memory CD4+ T cells from blood. The sequence was obtained from a woman aged 25 to 45 with type 1 diabetes. The CDR3 here is CSAAIAGGVDTQYF. The CDR3, as DNA: TGCAGCGCCGCCATAGCGGGAGGGGTAGATACGCAGTATTTT.